This TCR beta chain was sequenced during a study of blood T cell repertoires in COVID-19. The table lists this clone with a count of one. CDR3 length equals 16 residues. CDR1 and CDR2 from the germline V gene are GTSNPN and SVGIG (reference sequence). The protocol was immunoSEQ multiplex PCR, while the TCRdb copy is restricted to in-frame clones and leaves out a portion. The repertoire holds 110,000 to 150,000 clones, with around 89% as singletons. The chain combines TRBV30 with TRBJ1-3; weak D call: TRBD1 (6 bases). The source of this sequence is a man in his sixties with active or convalescent COVID-19. Sequenced input: peripheral blood. This CDR3 is CGCEGPWTDSGNTIYF. The DNA of the CDR3 is TGTGGCTGTGAAGGTCCTTGGACAGACTCTGGAAACACCATATATTTT.